One sample yielded the 10 T cell receptor beta chains listed below, sequenced in a study of CD4 T cells in relation to SARS-CoV-2 and coronaviruses. Libraries were prepared by immunoSEQ multiplex PCR; TCRdb keeps only in-frame clonotypes and omits some of them. The table shows about 36,000 clones, with 77% occurring only once. No antigen has been assigned to these receptors. Sequenced input: memory CD4+ T cells from PBMCs, cultured in vitro. The receptors originated from an adult with COVID-19.

The genes are TRBV19 and TRBJ1-5; the D gene is possibly TRBD1 (5 bases). Trimming cost V 4 bases and J 7 bases, with 14 bases left between them. Germline V lookup: CDR1 LNHDA, CDR2 SQIVND (reference sequence). The CDR3 is 14 amino acids. The CDR3 DNA sequence: TGTGCCAGTAGTACAGCAGGGCCCAGCCAGCCCCAGCATTTT. Translating gives CASSTAGPSQPQHF.

This clone was counted a single time. The chain joins TRBV19 to TRBJ2-5; a weak D match, TRBD1 (6 bases). In germline, CDR1 is LNHDA, CDR2 SQIVND (reference sequence). The CDR3 covers 14 residues. Trimming removed 3 bases from V and 5 bases from J, with 13 bases in between. Here the CDR3 DNA reads TGTGCCAGTAGTATCCGGCAGGGGAAGGAGACCCAGTACTTC. Amino acid sequence: CASSIRQGKETQYF.

The chain employs TRBV4-1 and TRBJ2-3, with 7 nucleotides matching TRBD2. J was trimmed by 1 base and V by 2 bases; bases with no gene match: 9. The CDR3 runs 17 residues. Germline V gives CDR1 MGHRA, CDR2 YSYEKL. The CDR3 DNA is TGCGCCAGCAGCCAACCTTTTCGGGGGAGGGGCACAGATACGCAGTATTTT. Translated, it gives CASSQPFRGRGTDTQYF.

The J gene is TRBJ2-3, the V gene TRBV10-3, with 11 positions matching TRBD2. Trimming at V came to 0 bases and at J to 5 bases, leaving 13 bases not matched to a gene. The CDR3 has 19 residues. Germline-derived CDR1 and CDR2 are ENHRY and SYGVKD. CDR3 sequence reads: CAISESTSGDLSDRDTQYF. Written as DNA, the CDR3 is TGTGCCATCAGTGAGTCGACTAGCGGGGACCTCAGTGATCGAGATACGCAGTATTTT.

This chain's CDR3 is CASSQAGETQYF. In DNA, the CDR3 is TGTGCCAGCAGCCAAGCGGGAGAGACCCAGTACTTC. The genes are TRBV3-1 (or the pseudogene TRBV3-2) and TRBJ2-5, with unresolved D. The CDR3 contains 12 residues. CDR1 and CDR2 from the germline V gene are LGHDT and YNNKEL (reference sequence). Between the trimmed V and J ends, which lost 1 base and 4 bases, there was a span of 4 bases.

The chain carries TRBV4-3 and TRBJ2-3; D ambiguous. The CDR3 extends over 14 amino acids. Germline lookup yields CDR1 LGHNA and CDR2 YSLEER. Between the trimmed V and J ends, which lost 0 bases and 4 bases, there was a span of 8 bases. CDR3 bases: TGCGCCAGCAGCCAAGATTTCACCGCAGATACGCAGTATTTT. It yields the protein CASSQDFTADTQYF.

This clone was observed once. The J gene is TRBJ2-1, the V gene TRBV19, with 9 bases identical to TRBD1. There are 15 residues in the CDR3. V trimming: 3 bases; J trimming: 7 bases; junction bases outside the gene matches: 7. CDR1 is LNHDA and CDR2 is SQIVND in the germline V gene (reference sequence). The CDR3 is CASSILGTGTNEQFF. CDR3 nucleotide sequence: TGTGCCAGTAGTATTTTAGGGACAGGGACGAATGAGCAGTTCTTC.

The chain joins TRBV28 to TRBJ2-3; tentative D call: TRBD2 (6 bases). V lost 6 bases and J 4 bases, leaving 14 bases between the germline ends. The CDR3 contains 14 residues. CDR1 and CDR2 (germline): MDHEN, SYDVKM. CDR3 nucleotides: TGTGCCAGCAGGGGACTCACCCATGCAGATACGCAGTATTTT. Translation gives CASRGLTHADTQYF.

This clone showed up just a few times. The V gene is TRBV7-9, the J gene TRBJ2-3; 11 bases line up with TRBD2. The V gene's germline CDR1 is SEHNR and CDR2 FQNEAQ (reference sequence). V was clipped by 5 bases and J by 2 bases; unmatched bases: 9. CDR3 length: 17 residues. DNA of the CDR3: TGTGCCAGCAGCATTTATAGCGGGAGGGCTGACACAGATACGCAGTATTTT. Its translation is CASSIYSGRADTDTQYF. Looking up the rest from reference TRBV7-9 and TRBJ2-3 gives the full variable domain: DTGVSQNPRHKITKRGQNVTFRCDPISEHNRLYWYRQTLGQGPEFLTYFQNEAQLEKSRLLSDRFSAERPKGSFSTLEIQRTEQGDSAMYLCASSIYSGRADTDTQYFGPGTRLTVL.

The DNA of the CDR3 is TGTGCCAGCAGCTTAATCCCAGGGGCGGGTGGAAACACCATATATTTT. It codes for CASSLIPGAGGNTIYF. The gene calls are TRBV7-2 and TRBJ1-3; a weak D match, TRBD1 (6 bases). V was cut by 2 bases and J by 3 bases, with 14 bases left in between. The CDR3 is 16 residues long. CDR1 is SGHTA and CDR2 is FQGNSA in the germline V gene.